The T cell receptor beta chain under discussion was sequenced for a study of blood T cell repertoires in COVID-19. The method was immunoSEQ multiplex PCR; TCRdb's version includes in-frame clones alone and lacks a portion of them. The sample records approximately 180,000 clones, around four fifths being singletons. Participant age was roughly 18 to 100 years, and participants resided in fewer than 25 US areas. The CDR3 has 16 residues. Germline V CDR1 and CDR2: LNHDA, SQIVND (reference sequence). The V gene lost 10 bases and the J gene lost 0 bases, with 16 bases spanning the gap. The sequenced sample was PBMCs or T cells enriched from blood (not recorded which). The rearrangement links TRBV19 to TRBJ1-6; no reliable D call. The receptor was derived from a woman aged 50 to 60 who had recovered from COVID-19. CDR3 DNA sequence: TGTGCCACCCGGGGTCGATTGAGCTCCTATAATTCACCCCTCCACTTT. Amino acid sequence: CATRGRLSSYNSPLHF. Together with reference TRBV19 and TRBJ1-6, the CDR3 gives the full variable domain: DGGITQSPKYLFRKEGQNVTLSCEQNLNHDAMYWYRQDPGQGLRLIYYSQIVNDFQKGDIAEGYSVSREKKESFPLTVTSAQKNPTAFYLCATRGRLSSYNSPLHFGNGTRLTVT.